Listed below are T cell receptor beta chains from one sample, sequenced in a study of OX40 agonist ivuxolimab in advanced cancers. TCRdb keeps only in-frame clones here, not all; method: immunoSEQ multiplex PCR. The sample has 50,000 to 70,000 clones; 75% to 90% are singletons. Sequenced material: CD4+ or CD8+ T cells sorted from blood, taken in a trial of the OX40 agonist ivuxolimab. The receptors originated from an adult with an advanced solid tumor such as melanoma, head and neck, liver or kidney cancer. CDR3s include the opening cysteine and the closing phenylalanine or tryptophan. The D gene is left open where the match is weak. Only some rows state a clone size, as once, few, many or a class for expanded clones.

V,D,size,J,CDR3,DNA
TRBV21-1,-,-,TRBJ2-3,CASSKGPGVSTDTQYF,TGTGCCAGCAGCAAAGGCCCGGGTGTTAGCACAGATACGCAGTATTTT
TRBV6-5,TRBD2,-,TRBJ2-1,CASSYSFSGTYNEQFF,TGTGCCAGCAGTTACTCGTTTAGCGGGACCTACAATGAGCAGTTCTTC
TRBV5-1,-,once,TRBJ2-7,CASSLESGLVSYEQYF,TGCGCCAGCAGCTTGGAATCAGGACTCGTCTCCTACGAGCAGTACTTC
TRBV29-1,-,-,TRBJ2-5,CSVARDLGETQYF,TGCAGCGTTGCTAGGGACCTAGGGGAGACCCAGTACTTC
TRBV5-4,-,-,TRBJ2-2,CASSLGITGELFF,TGTGCCAGCAGCTTGGGCATCACCGGGGAGCTGTTTTTT
TRBV4-1,-,-,TRBJ2-1,CASSQEGGLEQFF,TGCGCCAGCAGCCAAGAAGGAGGGCTTGAGCAGTTCTTC
TRBV9,-,-,TRBJ1-1,CASSPWSGAPNTEAFF,TGTGCCAGCAGCCCTTGGTCGGGGGCGCCCAACACTGAAGCTTTCTTT
TRBV6-1,TRBD1,-,TRBJ2-7,CASSGPGTGGSSSYEQYF,TGTGCCAGCAGTGGCCCTGGGACAGGGGGAAGTTCGAGTTACGAGCAGTACTTC
TRBV9,-,once,TRBJ2-2,CASSVEQTGELFF,TGTGCCAGCAGCGTAGAACAGACCGGGGAGCTGTTTTTT
TRBV2,TRBD2,-,TRBJ2-3,CASSEEVGGDTQYF,TGTGCCAGCAGTGAAGAGGTGGGGGGGGATACGCAGTATTTT
TRBV5-6,-,-,TRBJ1-3,CASSLWGSGNTIYF,TGTGCCAGCAGCTTGTGGGGGTCTGGAAACACCATATATTTT
TRBV25-1,-,-,TRBJ2-7,CASSVSHEQYF,TGTGCCAGCAGTGTAAGCCACGAGCAGTACTTC
TRBV9,-,-,TRBJ1-1,CASSGGVMNTEAFF,TGTGCCAGCAGCGGCGGGGTTATGAACACTGAAGCTTTCTTT
TRBV27,-,-,TRBJ2-7,CASSLLTGMEQYF,TGTGCCAGCAGTTTATTAACAGGGATGGAGCAGTACTTC
TRBV9,TRBD1,-,TRBJ1-4,CASRAGTDNEKLFF,TGTGCCAGCAGGGCCGGGACAGATAATGAAAAACTGTTTTTT
TRBV7-9,-,-,TRBJ2-7,CASSPGQYEQYF,TGTGCCAGCAGCCCAGGACAGTACGAGCAGTACTTC
TRBV5-4,TRBD1,-,TRBJ1-2,CASSLVGGQGYTF,TGTGCCAGCAGCTTGGTGGGGGGACAGGGCTACACCTTC
TRBV28,-,-,TRBJ2-7,CATQRDYEQYF,TGTGCCACCCAGCGAGACTACGAGCAGTACTTC
TRBV2,-,-,TRBJ2-7,CASSDYYEQYF,TGTGCCAGCAGTGATTACTACGAGCAGTACTTC
TRBV28,-,-,TRBJ2-3,CASSPRTDTDTQYF,TGTGCCAGCAGTCCCAGGACCGACACAGATACGCAGTATTTT
TRBV27,TRBD1,-,TRBJ2-2,CASSGGTGSLGHTGELFF,TGTGCCAGCAGTGGGGGGACAGGGAGTTTAGGTCACACCGGGGAGCTGTTTTTT
TRBV5-1,-,-,TRBJ1-6,CASTTGTEDSPLHF,TGCGCCAGTACTACAGGGACTGAGGATTCACCCCTCCACTTT
TRBV29-1,-,-,TRBJ2-3,CSVLGDGDTQYF,TGCAGCGTTTTAGGTGACGGGGATACGCAGTATTTT
TRBV25-1,-,-,TRBJ1-1,CASNWGVNTEAFF,TGTGCCAGCAACTGGGGAGTGAACACTGAAGCTTTCTTT
TRBV7-9,-,once,TRBJ2-7,CASSLALGTRVYEQYF,TGTGCCAGCAGCTTAGCGCTAGGGACAAGAGTCTACGAGCAGTACTTC
TRBV27,-,-,TRBJ1-5,CASSLPGQPQHF,TGTGCCAGCAGTTTACCTGGTCAGCCCCAGCATTTT
TRBV14,-,-,TRBJ2-7,CASSPVAGASYAPYEQYF,TGTGCCAGCAGCCCCGTTGCCGGGGCCTCTTACGCGCCCTACGAGCAGTACTTC
TRBV11-2,TRBD2,-,TRBJ2-2,CASPPAGGPNTGELFF,TGTGCCAGCCCCCCAGCGGGAGGGCCGAACACCGGGGAGCTGTTTTTT
TRBV13,-,once,TRBJ2-7,CASSFLPTYEQYF,TGTGCCAGCAGTTTTCTGCCCACCTACGAGCAGTACTTC
TRBV6-1,TRBD1,-,TRBJ2-1,CASRKDRGLYNEQFF,TGTGCCAGCAGGAAAGACAGGGGGCTCTACAATGAGCAGTTCTTC
TRBV29-1,-,-,TRBJ2-1,CSVETGGYNEQFF,TGCAGCGTTGAAACTGGAGGGTACAATGAGCAGTTCTTC
TRBV13,-,-,TRBJ2-1,CASSLSGEQFF,TGTGCCAGCAGCTTATCCGGTGAGCAGTTCTTC
TRBV7-9,TRBD2,-,TRBJ2-1,CASTGEGRNEQFF,TGTGCCAGCACGGGGGAGGGTCGCAATGAGCAGTTCTTC
TRBV7-2,-,-,TRBJ1-1,CASPLVTYTEAFF,TGTGCCAGCCCTCTTGTCACTTACACTGAAGCTTTCTTT
TRBV7-2,-,-,TRBJ2-7,CASSLGQNSYEQYF,TGTGCCAGCAGCTTAGGACAGAACTCCTACGAGCAGTACTTC
TRBV10-2,-,-,TRBJ1-2,CASSEYGTSHYGYTF,TGCGCCAGCAGCGAATACGGTACTTCTCACTATGGCTACACCTTC
TRBV9,-,-,TRBJ1-1,CASSVGGTEAFF,TGTGCCAGCAGCGTCGGGGGAACTGAAGCTTTCTTT
TRBV19,-,-,TRBJ1-6,CASSMGVGGSPLHF,TGTGCCAGTAGTATGGGGGTGGGGGGTTCACCCCTCCACTTT
TRBV5-1,-,-,TRBJ2-7,CASSLAGSPYEQYF,TGCGCCAGCAGCTTGGCGGGGTCACCCTACGAGCAGTACTTC
TRBV19,-,-,TRBJ1-5,CASTGGWQPQHF,TGTGCCAGTACAGGAGGGTGGCAGCCCCAGCATTTT
TRBV7-3,-,-,TRBJ1-1,CASSLMGDTEAFF,TGTGCCAGCAGCTTAATGGGGGACACTGAAGCTTTCTTT
TRBV5-1,TRBD1,-,TRBJ1-6,CASSQGTGHYNSPLHF,TGCGCCAGCAGCCAAGGGACAGGGCATTATAATTCACCCCTCCACTTT
TRBV7-9,-,-,TRBJ2-7,CASSPFSDYEQYF,TGTGCCAGCAGCCCTTTTTCAGACTACGAGCAGTACTTC
TRBV10-3,TRBD2,-,TRBJ2-3,CAIKSETSGGPDTQYF,TGTGCCATCAAATCGGAGACTAGCGGGGGGCCAGATACGCAGTATTTT